The rows below give T cell receptor beta chains drawn from one sample of a study of T cells in Graves' hyperthyroidism and ophthalmopathy. One entry per CDR3 protein results from TCRdb running MiXCR on the multiplex PCR reads. This sample has approximately 430,000 distinct CDR3 sequences, with more than 15% found just once. Material: blood. The receptors come from a woman aged 18-29 years with Graves' hyperthyroidism. Each CDR3 is given with its conserved first and last residue. D genes are given only for firm matches. The size of a clone is reported for some rows only, either as once, few or many, or as a class for expanded clones.

v_call	clone_size	d_call	j_call	cdr3_aa	cdr3_nt
TRBV18	-	-	TRBJ1-1	CASSPQTDFEAFF	TGTGCCAGCTCACCACAGACAGATTTTGAAGCTTTCTTT
TRBV10-1	-	TRBD1	TRBJ2-3	CASSESGAGGRDTQYF	TGCGCCAGCAGTGAGTCTGGGGCAGGGGGCAGAGATACGCAGTATTTT
TRBV29-1	many	-	TRBJ2-7	CSVHGTGISSYEQYF	TGCAGCGTCCACGGGACCGGGATCAGCTCCTACGAGCAGTACTTC
TRBV5-5	many	TRBD1	TRBJ2-2	CASSFGQGANTGELFF	TGTGCCAGCAGCTTCGGACAGGGCGCGAACACCGGGGAGCTGTTTTTT
TRBV11-2	many	-	TRBJ2-7	CASSFKQGYEQYF	TGTGCCAGCAGCTTTAAACAGGGCTACGAGCAGTACTTC
TRBV7-9	-	TRBD1	TRBJ2-7	CASSRGTGDLRSSYEQYF	TGTGCCAGCAGCCGCGGGACAGGGGACTTAAGGAGCTCCTACGAGCAGTACTTC
TRBV20-1	many	TRBD2	TRBJ2-1	CSAPSPRTSGPFGGNEQFF	TGCAGTGCCCCCTCCCCTAGGACTAGCGGGCCCTTCGGTGGGAATGAGCAGTTCTTC
TRBV7-9	-	TRBD1	TRBJ1-2	CASSSQGSPANYGYTF	TGTGCCAGCAGCTCACAGGGGTCCCCGGCTAACTATGGCTACACCTTC
TRBV3-1	many	TRBD1	TRBJ2-3	CASSHMGQNTDTQYF	TGTGCCAGCAGCCATATGGGACAGAACACAGATACGCAGTATTTT
TRBV7-2	-	TRBD1	TRBJ1-1	CASSRDREAFF	TGTGCCAGCAGCCGGGACAGGGAAGCTTTCTTT
TRBV7-2	many	-	TRBJ2-5	CASSLAWTAQETQYF	TGTGCCAGCAGCCTCGCCTGGACAGCTCAAGAGACCCAGTACTTC
TRBV18	-	TRBD1	TRBJ1-1	CASSPRGPNTEAFF	TGTGCCAGCTCACCCAGGGGGCCGAACACTGAAGCTTTCTTT
TRBV20-1	many	TRBD2	TRBJ2-1	CSARDLAGVSNEQFF	TGCAGTGCTAGAGATCTAGCGGGAGTTTCCAATGAGCAGTTCTTC
TRBV5-8	few	-	TRBJ1-1	CASSNTGTNTEAFF	TGTGCCAGCAGCAACACAGGGACGAACACTGAAGCTTTCTTT
TRBV27	-	-	TRBJ1-2	CASTKDPTYYGYTF	TGTGCCAGCACTAAGGACCCTACGTACTATGGCTACACCTTC
TRBV10-3	-	-	TRBJ2-3	CAISEKEKKLGADTQYF	TGTGCCATCAGTGAGAAAGAAAAGAAACTAGGGGCAGATACGCAGTATTTT
TRBV28	-	-	TRBJ2-2	CASSLFPDFIVFTGELFF	TGTGCCAGCAGTTTATTCCCGGACTTCATAGTGTTCACCGGGGAGCTGTTTTTT
TRBV19	-	-	TRBJ2-1	CASKGRGQTLNEQFF	TGTGCCAGTAAGGGGCGGGGACAGACCCTAAATGAGCAGTTCTTC
TRBV18	many	-	TRBJ2-5	CASSPRQQETQYF	TGTGCCAGCTCACCGCGACAGCAAGAGACCCAGTACTTC
TRBV6-1	many	TRBD1	TRBJ1-5	CASRVTGTQSNQPQHF	TGTGCCAGCAGGGTGACAGGGACACAGAGCAATCAGCCCCAGCATTTT
TRBV18	many	-	TRBJ1-2	CASSPGQGYGYTF	TGTGCCAGCTCACCGGGGCAGGGATATGGCTACACCTTC
TRBV6-5	many	TRBD1	TRBJ2-5	CASSYSNRGETQYF	TGTGCCAGCAGTTACTCAAACAGGGGGGAGACCCAGTACTTC
TRBV2	-	TRBD2	TRBJ2-2	CASSLLAGDLNTGKLFF	TGTGCCAGCAGCCTCCTAGCGGGAGATCTGAACACCGGGAAGCTGTTTTTT
TRBV12-3/TRBV12-4	many	-	TRBJ1-1	CASTRPPHGRRNTEAFF	TGTGCCAGCACCCGACCCCCACACGGGAGGCGGAACACTGAAGCTTTCTTT
TRBV6-1	many	-	TRBJ2-7	CASKAVQQLTGEQYF	TGTGCCAGCAAGGCCGTTCAGCAACTCACAGGCGAGCAGTACTTC
TRBV24-1	-	TRBD1	TRBJ2-1	CATSAADRVYNEQFF	TGTGCCACCAGTGCCGCGGACAGGGTTTACAATGAGCAGTTCTTC
TRBV7-6	many	-	TRBJ2-1	CASSYFPAQAAHSYNEQFF	TGTGCCAGCAGCTACTTTCCGGCCCAAGCCGCCCACTCCTACAATGAGCAGTTCTTC
TRBV14	many	-	TRBJ1-1	CASSHLTGLNTEAFF	TGTGCCAGCAGCCACCTCACAGGGTTGAACACTGAAGCTTTCTTT